These T cell receptor beta chains were read from a single sample in a study of CXCR3-negative and CXCR3-positive naive CD8 T cells. TCRdb reprocessed the 5' RACE reads, with one entry per CDR3 protein and no DNA. In total, the table holds tens of thousands of distinct CDR3 sequences. The source material was naive CXCR3+ CD8+ T cells from blood. Receptors were obtained from a human donor in good health. Some clones in this sample may be carry-over from other donors' samples. Each CDR3 is given with its conserved first and last residue. Each record gives: V gene, J gene, CDR3 protein.

TRBV4-3	TRBJ2-7	CASSQDWGQISAEQYF
TRBV13	TRBJ2-7	CASSPSGQGSYEQYF
TRBV7-8	TRBJ1-1	CVSSLELRTEAFF
TRBV6-2/TRBV6-3	TRBJ1-1	CASSLPTVLLNTEAFF
TRBV20-1	TRBJ2-1	CSARDQRDSRSSYNEQFF
TRBV30	TRBJ2-7	CAWSVLGRGLEQYF
TRBV7-9	TRBJ1-5	CASSSGASNQPQHF
TRBV7-6	TRBJ2-7	CASSLGSLRGYEQYF
TRBV12-3/TRBV12-4	TRBJ2-6	CASSLPGASGANVLTF
TRBV7-9	TRBJ1-1	CASSLEFSMNTEAFF
TRBV7-9	TRBJ2-1	CASRATGNSYNEQFF
TRBV4-3	TRBJ2-1	CASSQDYPSGGGNYNEQFF
TRBV7-9	TRBJ1-1	CASSLFVLNTEAFF
TRBV4-3	TRBJ2-7	CASSQDLSPTYEQYF
TRBV28	TRBJ2-4	CASSLVGLGNIQYF
TRBV5-1	TRBJ1-1	CASSRSLMNTEAFF
TRBV14	TRBJ2-1	CASSPLPGLFDEQFF
TRBV5-6	TRBJ2-7	CASSYRDTYEQYF
TRBV19	TRBJ2-1	CASSMAGAAYNEQFF
TRBV7-9	TRBJ2-1	CASSLEGTSYEQFF
TRBV12-3/TRBV12-4	TRBJ1-5	CASSSPGEGDQPQHF
TRBV3-1	TRBJ1-3	CASSQGPAIYF
TRBV7-9	TRBJ2-7	CASSSPTREQYF
TRBV6-5	TRBJ1-2	CASSYSANRVSNYGYTF
TRBV29-1	TRBJ2-7	CSVCLAGQGSYEQYF
TRBV7-2	TRBJ2-1	CASRNTRVSYNEQFF
TRBV4-3	TRBJ2-2	CASSQVRDSGSGELFF
TRBV29-1	TRBJ1-1	CSVVEEMATAFF
TRBV12-3/TRBV12-4	TRBJ1-5	CASTSSRQPQHF
TRBV28	TRBJ2-1	CASSLNTRAQGVFDDEQFF
TRBV6-5	TRBJ2-7	CASRAELNGEQYF
TRBV28	TRBJ1-1	CASSLSVRGGAFF
TRBV29-1	TRBJ2-3	CSALGLAGGPDTQYF
TRBV19	TRBJ1-1	CATTGTMNTEAFF
TRBV7-3	TRBJ2-2	CASTETNTGELFF
TRBV19	TRBJ2-7	CASSLLGDRPYEQYF
TRBV6-4	TRBJ2-1	CASSDKRLAGDYNEQFF
TRBV20-1	TRBJ1-1	CSARNPYGGRRDSEAFF
TRBV21-1	TRBJ2-3	CASSPKVRGASTDTQYF
TRBV14	TRBJ2-7	CASSQDWGEGLYEQYF
TRBV6-6	TRBJ1-6	CASSYSAGQGGSPLHF
TRBV5-1	TRBJ2-7	CASSLGLAGGRSYEQYF
TRBV6-2/TRBV6-3	TRBJ2-1	CASNAFPGTGEVNEQFF
TRBV7-9	TRBJ1-1	CASSLSIPSTEAFF
TRBV3-1	TRBJ2-5	CASSQESRELNPYQETQYF